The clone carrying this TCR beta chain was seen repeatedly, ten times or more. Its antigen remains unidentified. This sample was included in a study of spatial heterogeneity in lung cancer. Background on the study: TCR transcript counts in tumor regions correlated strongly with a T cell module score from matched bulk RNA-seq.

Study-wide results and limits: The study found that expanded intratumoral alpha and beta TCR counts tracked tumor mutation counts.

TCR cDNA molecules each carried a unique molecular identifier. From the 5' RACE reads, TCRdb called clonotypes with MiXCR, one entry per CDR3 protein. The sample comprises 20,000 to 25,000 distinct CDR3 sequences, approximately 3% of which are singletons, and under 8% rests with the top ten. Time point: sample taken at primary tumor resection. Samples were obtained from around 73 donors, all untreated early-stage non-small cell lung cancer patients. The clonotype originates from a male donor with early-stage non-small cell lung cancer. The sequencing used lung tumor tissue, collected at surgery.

CDR3 in amino acids: CASSLGPGRGNTGELFF. CDR3 sequence (DNA): TGTGCCAGCAGCTTAGGGCCCGGTCGGGGGAACACCGGGGAGCTGTTTTTT. The rearrangement joins TRBV11-1 to TRBJ2-2; possible D gene TRBD2, 5 bases. This CDR3 contains 17 residues. Germline V lookup: CDR1 SGHAT, CDR2 FQDESV (reference sequence). V was trimmed by 1 base and J by 1 base, leaving 13 bases between them.